This entry describes one TCR beta chain. Its antigen is currently unknown. These data are taken from a study of post-analysis software for immune sequencing data. In the study overall: The courses of disease that were included comprised relapsing-remitting, secondary progressive and progressive-relapsing multiple sclerosis.

Overall study results and limits: Samples sharing a preparation batch grouped tightly together when assessed by F measure.

TCR beta cDNA libraries had unique molecular identifiers. From the PCR reads, TCRdb called clonotypes with MiXCR, one entry per CDR3 protein. The sample has over 300,000 distinct CDR3 sequences, around 33% seen once. This TCR was sampled from a girl between 5 and 17 years old with multiple sclerosis. Sequencing input: blood.

CDR3 amino acids: CSALGFGGNQPQHF. The DNA of the CDR3 is TGCAGTGCTCTCGGGTTCGGAGGCAATCAGCCCCAGCATTTT. The chain has TRBV20-1 and TRBJ1-5; unclear D gene. V was shortened by 5 bases and J by 2 bases, with 13 bases between the two germline ends. CDR1 DFQATT and CDR2 SNEGSKA come from the germline V gene (reference sequence). The length of the CDR3 is 14 residues.